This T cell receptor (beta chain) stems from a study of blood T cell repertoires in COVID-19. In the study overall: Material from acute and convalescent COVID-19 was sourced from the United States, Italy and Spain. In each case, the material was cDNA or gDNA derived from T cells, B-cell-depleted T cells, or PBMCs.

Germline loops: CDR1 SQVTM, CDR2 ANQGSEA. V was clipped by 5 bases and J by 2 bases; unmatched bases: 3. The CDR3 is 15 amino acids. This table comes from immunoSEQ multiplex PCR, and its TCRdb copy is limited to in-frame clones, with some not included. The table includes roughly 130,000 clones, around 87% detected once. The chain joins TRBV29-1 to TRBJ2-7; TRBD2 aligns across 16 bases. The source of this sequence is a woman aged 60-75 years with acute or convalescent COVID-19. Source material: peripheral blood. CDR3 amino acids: CSVSGTSGRAYEQYF. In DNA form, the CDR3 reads TGCAGCGTTTCTGGGACTAGCGGGAGGGCCTACGAGCAGTACTTC.